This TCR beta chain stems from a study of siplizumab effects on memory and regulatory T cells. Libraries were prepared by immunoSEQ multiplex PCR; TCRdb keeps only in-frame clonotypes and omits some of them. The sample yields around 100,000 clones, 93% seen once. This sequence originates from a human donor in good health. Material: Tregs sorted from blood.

CDR3 amino acids: CASSYSIAGNTIYF. CDR3 in DNA: TGTGCCAGCAGTTACTCGATCGCTGGAAACACCATATATTTT. This sequence joins TRBV6-6 and TRBJ1-3; D is ambiguous. V lost 0 bases, J lost 2 bases, and 5 bases lay in between. CDR3 length equals 14 residues. Germline CDR1 is MNHNY and CDR2 is SVGAGI (reference sequence).